Listed below are T cell receptor beta chains from one sample, sequenced in a study of control samples from healthy donors and cancer patients. Libraries were prepared by immunoSEQ multiplex PCR; TCRdb keeps only in-frame clonotypes and omits some of them. The sample includes roughly 88,000 clones, around four fifths of them seen just once. The specimen sequenced was blood. The receptors come from a man aged 25-45 years in good health. The CDR3 runs from the conserved cysteine through the conserved F or W. The order of the fields is CDR3 protein, CDR3 DNA, clone size, D gene, CDR3 length, V gene, J gene. A D gene is named only where the DNA matches it firmly. Clone size is stated in some rows and not others, as once, few, many or a class when expanded.

CDR3 protein: CASSSTRKSPLHF
CDR3 DNA: TGTGCCAGCAGCTCTACAAGGAAGTCACCCCTCCACTTT
clone size: once
D gene: .
CDR3 length: 13
V gene: TRBV6-5
J gene: TRBJ1-6

CDR3 protein: CASTESSYEQYF
CDR3 DNA: TGTGCCAGCACCGAAAGCTCCTACGAGCAGTACTTC
clone size: .
D gene: .
CDR3 length: 12
V gene: TRBV6-5
J gene: TRBJ2-7

CDR3 protein: CACRGSGNTIYF
CDR3 DNA: TGTGCCTGCAGGGGCTCTGGAAACACCATATATTTT
clone size: .
D gene: .
CDR3 length: 12
V gene: TRBV30
J gene: TRBJ1-3

CDR3 protein: CASSPRLTFHEQYF
CDR3 DNA: TGTGCCAGCAGCCCAAGATTGACATTCCACGAGCAGTACTTC
clone size: .
D gene: .
CDR3 length: 14
V gene: TRBV14
J gene: TRBJ2-7

CDR3 protein: CASSPPRLAPWNGDEQFF
CDR3 DNA: TGTGCCAGCAGCCCCCCTCGGCTAGCCCCGTGGAATGGAGATGAGCAGTTCTTC
clone size: .
D gene: .
CDR3 length: 18
V gene: TRBV3-1/TRBV3-2
J gene: TRBJ2-1

CDR3 protein: CASSLTGFGNTIYF
CDR3 DNA: TGTGCCAGCAGCTTAACAGGGTTTGGAAACACCATATATTTT
clone size: .
D gene: .
CDR3 length: 14
V gene: TRBV5-4
J gene: TRBJ1-3

CDR3 protein: CASSFLEGGYPRDTEAFF
CDR3 DNA: TGTGCCAGCAGTTTTCTGGAGGGCGGCTACCCTCGGGACACTGAAGCTTTCTTT
clone size: .
D gene: .
CDR3 length: 18
V gene: TRBV28
J gene: TRBJ1-1

CDR3 protein: CASSLDNSPLHF
CDR3 DNA: TGCGCCAGCAGCTTGGATAATTCACCCCTCCACTTT
clone size: .
D gene: .
CDR3 length: 12
V gene: TRBV5-1
J gene: TRBJ1-6

CDR3 protein: CASSLSAGNTIYF
CDR3 DNA: TGTGCCAGCAGCTTATCTGCTGGAAACACCATATATTTT
clone size: few
D gene: .
CDR3 length: 13
V gene: TRBV7-2
J gene: TRBJ1-3

CDR3 protein: CAISESAFGNGYTF
CDR3 DNA: .
clone size: .
D gene: .
CDR3 length: 14
V gene: TRBV10-3
J gene: TRBJ1-2

CDR3 protein: CASSYSMIDRFYEQYF
CDR3 DNA: TGTGCCAGCAGTTACTCGATGATAGACAGATTCTACGAGCAGTACTTC
clone size: .
D gene: .
CDR3 length: 16
V gene: TRBV6-5
J gene: TRBJ2-7

CDR3 protein: CASSTTHTGELFF
CDR3 DNA: TGTGCCAGCAGTACGACTCATACCGGGGAGCTGTTTTTT
clone size: .
D gene: .
CDR3 length: 13
V gene: TRBV6-6
J gene: TRBJ2-2

CDR3 protein: CASSERGQIQDTQYF
CDR3 DNA: TGTGCCAGCAGTGAACGGGGACAGATCCAAGATACGCAGTATTTT
clone size: .
D gene: TRBD1
CDR3 length: 15
V gene: TRBV6-1
J gene: TRBJ2-3

CDR3 protein: CASSILPGQGVSPLHF
CDR3 DNA: TGCGCCAGCAGCATACTTCCGGGACAGGGAGTTTCACCCCTCCACTTT
clone size: .
D gene: TRBD1
CDR3 length: 16
V gene: TRBV5-1
J gene: TRBJ1-6

CDR3 protein: CASSFLQGPGGYTF
CDR3 DNA: TGTGCCAGCAGTTTCCTCCAGGGGCCGGGCGGCTACACCTTC
clone size: .
D gene: .
CDR3 length: 14
V gene: TRBV6-5
J gene: TRBJ1-2

CDR3 protein: CASSQDWGHGELFF
CDR3 DNA: TGTGCCAGCAGCCAAGATTGGGGGCACGGGGAGCTGTTTTTT
clone size: .
D gene: .
CDR3 length: 14
V gene: TRBV3-1/TRBV3-2
J gene: TRBJ2-2

CDR3 protein: CAWSPGRAHGYTF
CDR3 DNA: TGTGCCTGGAGCCCGGGGAGGGCCCATGGCTACACCTTC
clone size: once
D gene: .
CDR3 length: 13
V gene: TRBV30
J gene: TRBJ1-2

CDR3 protein: CASSFRTRYGQFF
CDR3 DNA: TGTGCCAGCAGTTTCCGGACTAGATATGGGCAGTTCTTC
clone size: .
D gene: TRBD2
CDR3 length: 13
V gene: TRBV12-3/TRBV12-4
J gene: TRBJ2-1

CDR3 protein: CSAPDQPQHF
CDR3 DNA: TGCAGTGCCCCCGATCAGCCCCAGCATTTT
clone size: .
D gene: .
CDR3 length: 10
V gene: TRBV20-1
J gene: TRBJ1-5

CDR3 protein: CASSLLAGQGPNEQFF
CDR3 DNA: TGTGCCAGCAGCTTATTGGCCGGACAGGGGCCCAATGAGCAGTTCTTC
clone size: .
D gene: TRBD1
CDR3 length: 16
V gene: TRBV7-9
J gene: TRBJ2-1

CDR3 protein: CASSYLRAGGVGEQFF
CDR3 DNA: TGTGCCAGCAGTTACCTGAGGGCAGGGGGAGTGGGAGAGCAGTTCTTC
clone size: few
D gene: TRBD1
CDR3 length: 16
V gene: TRBV6-5
J gene: TRBJ2-1

CDR3 protein: CASSLQGNYGYTF
CDR3 DNA: TGTGCCAGCAGTTTACAGGGGAACTATGGCTACACCTTC
clone size: .
D gene: TRBD1
CDR3 length: 13
V gene: TRBV6-5
J gene: TRBJ1-2

CDR3 protein: CASSKTPYEQYF
CDR3 DNA: TGTGCCAGCAGTAAGACACCCTACGAGCAGTACTTC
clone size: .
D gene: .
CDR3 length: 12
V gene: TRBV6-5
J gene: TRBJ2-7

CDR3 protein: CASSIRRREQGHSPLHF
CDR3 DNA: TGTGCCAGTAGTATAAGGCGGAGGGAACAGGGTCATTCACCCCTCCACTTT
clone size: .
D gene: .
CDR3 length: 17
V gene: TRBV19
J gene: TRBJ1-6

CDR3 protein: CASSLLGKGAGNEKLFF
CDR3 DNA: TGTGCCAGCAGTTTATTGGGAAAGGGGGCGGGAAATGAAAAACTGTTTTTT
clone size: .
D gene: TRBD1
CDR3 length: 17
V gene: TRBV28
J gene: TRBJ1-4

CDR3 protein: CASSYSPGNSEKLFF
CDR3 DNA: TGTGCCAGCAGTTACTCTCCAGGGAATAGTGAAAAACTGTTTTTT
clone size: .
D gene: .
CDR3 length: 15
V gene: TRBV6-5
J gene: TRBJ1-4

CDR3 protein: CASSVLGDRGSLTQYF
CDR3 DNA: TGTGCCAGCAGCGTATTAGGGGACAGGGGCAGCCTGACGCAGTATTTT
clone size: .
D gene: TRBD1
CDR3 length: 16
V gene: TRBV9
J gene: TRBJ2-3

CDR3 protein: CASSPQTMNTEAFF
CDR3 DNA: TGTGCCAGCAGTCCCCAGACCATGAACACTGAAGCTTTCTTT
clone size: .
D gene: .
CDR3 length: 14
V gene: TRBV6-5
J gene: TRBJ1-1

CDR3 protein: CASSYSVGVNTGELFF
CDR3 DNA: TGTGCCAGCAGTTACAGTGTAGGGGTGAACACCGGGGAGCTGTTTTTT
clone size: .
D gene: .
CDR3 length: 16
V gene: TRBV6-5
J gene: TRBJ2-2

CDR3 protein: CASSPWARRTSGNTIYF
CDR3 DNA: TGTGCCAGCAGCCCCTGGGCCCGACGGACCTCTGGAAACACCATATATTTT
clone size: few
D gene: .
CDR3 length: 17
V gene: TRBV14
J gene: TRBJ1-3

CDR3 protein: CASSTAEKGYTF
CDR3 DNA: TGTGCCAGCAGTACCGCTGAGAAAGGCTACACCTTC
clone size: .
D gene: .
CDR3 length: 12
V gene: TRBV7-9
J gene: TRBJ1-2

CDR3 protein: CASSSPFGASYGYTF
CDR3 DNA: TGTGCCAGCAGCTCACCTTTTGGGGCGTCCTATGGCTACACCTTC
clone size: .
D gene: .
CDR3 length: 15
V gene: TRBV7-9
J gene: TRBJ1-2

CDR3 protein: CASSPLSQIDNYGYTF
CDR3 DNA: TGTGCCAGCTCACCACTTAGCCAGATAGATAACTATGGCTACACCTTC
clone size: once
D gene: .
CDR3 length: 16
V gene: TRBV18
J gene: TRBJ1-2